The 18 T cell receptor beta chains reported below all come from one sample, sequenced in a study of T cell repertoires in cytomegalovirus infection. These receptors' antigens are unknown. TCRdb used MiXCR to reprocess the reads, holding one entry per CDR3 protein. The table lists some 900,000 distinct CDR3 sequences, approximately 32% of them singletons. The sequences come from cultured CD8+ T cells from PBMCs, collected from culture after CMV antigen stimulation. These receptors were obtained from a human donor in good health (CMV status not recorded). Some clones in this sample may be carry-over from other donors' samples.

The rearrangement joins TRBV7-9 to TRBJ2-5; 11 nucleotides line up with TRBD2. CDR1 and CDR2 from the germline V gene are SEHNR and FQNEAQ (reference sequence). This CDR3 spans 13 amino acids. CDR3 in amino acids: CSTTSGVQETQYF. In DNA, the CDR3 is TGTTCCACGACTAGCGGGGTCCAAGAGACCCAGTACTTC.

This clonotype has a handful of counts. The chain employs TRBV6-5 and TRBJ2-7; D uncertain. This CDR3 contains 13 residues. The V end lost 5 bases, the J end lost 1 base, and 9 bases lay between the germline ends. Per the germline V gene, CDR1 is MNHEY and CDR2 is SVGAGI. The CDR3 sequence: CASSPSRSYEQYV. CDR3 DNA sequence: TGTGCCAGCAGTCCCTCGCGATCCTACGAGCAGTACGTC.

This clonotype was observed a few times. The V and J genes are TRBV12-5 and TRBJ2-1, with TRBD1 matching over 10 bases. J gave up 6 bases and V 5 bases, and 7 bases lay outside the gene matches. Germline V gene data show CDR1 as LGHNT and CDR2 as FRNRAP. The CDR3 totals 15 residues. The CDR3 spells CASGAGTGVSNEQFF. The CDR3 DNA reads as TGTGCTAGTGGTGCCGGGACAGGGGTTAGCAATGAGCAGTTCTTC.

The rearrangement uses TRBV5-5 and TRBJ2-5; possible D gene TRBD2, 7 bases. Per the germline V gene, CDR1 is SGHKS and CDR2 is YYEKEE (reference sequence). CDR3 length: 17 amino acids. Trimming cost V 0 bases and J 0 bases, with 15 bases left between them. The CDR3 DNA follows: TGTGCCAGCAGCTTGGACCAAGGGGGGGGGTACCAAGAGACCCAGTACTTC. It specifies CASSLDQGGGYQETQYF.

The table lists this clonotype with a few counts. The chain is built from TRBV7-2 and TRBJ2-5; no clear D. The ends were cut back, 4 bases at V and 2 bases at J, with 14 bases in the middle. This CDR3 has 15 residues. Germline V lookup: CDR1 SGHTA, CDR2 FQGNSA. The CDR3 loop reads CASSSTPWWQETQYF. The CDR3 DNA follows: TGTGCCAGCAGCTCCACACCCTGGTGGCAAGAGACCCAGTACTTC.

The chain combines TRBV27 with TRBJ1-5, with D possibly being TRBD1 (5 bases). Germline V gene lookup returns CDR1 MNHEY and CDR2 SMNVEV (reference sequence). The CDR3 is 15 amino acids. V lost 1 base and J 5 bases, leaving 12 bases between the germline ends. CDR3 coding DNA: TGTGCCAGCAGTTTATTTCCCTCGGGGGATCAGCCCCAGCATTTT. It codes for CASSLFPSGDQPQHF.

The rearrangement uses TRBV20-1 and TRBJ2-3; the match to TRBD2 covers 9 bases. Unmatched junction bases numbered 3, after V lost 1 base and J lost 1 base. CDR3 length: 15 amino acids. The germline V gene has CDR1 DFQATT and CDR2 SNEGSKA (reference sequence). CDR3: CSARGGGARTDTQYF. The CDR3 bases are TGCAGTGCTAGAGGCGGGGGGGCCCGCACAGATACGCAGTATTTT.

The J gene is TRBJ2-7, the V gene TRBV2; either TRBD1 or TRBD2 may supply D (5 bases each). The CDR3 sequence is 16 residues long. The V gene's germline CDR1 is SNHLY and CDR2 FYNNEI. The V gene lost 0 bases and the J gene lost 0 bases, with 12 bases spanning the gap. The chain's CDR3 is CASSEAMGPSSYEQYF. CDR3 nucleotide sequence: TGTGCCAGCAGTGAAGCGATGGGACCGAGCTCCTACGAGCAGTACTTC.

This clonotype has a count of ten or more. The chain carries TRBV7-2 and TRBJ2-1; possibly TRBD2 for D (7 bases). Germline values: CDR1 SGHTA, CDR2 FQGNSA. The CDR3 runs to 14 residues. V was shortened by 4 bases and J by 8 bases, with 15 bases between the two germline ends. CDR3 loop: CASSSLRGGYEQFF. The CDR3 bases are TGTGCCAGCAGCTCCCTGAGGGGGGGGTATGAGCAGTTCTTC.

The chain is built from TRBV9 and TRBJ1-5; D uncertain. The germline CDR1 and CDR2 sequences are SGDLS and YYNGEE. The CDR3 is made up of 14 amino acids. V was cut by 0 bases and J by 4 bases, with 8 bases left in between. This CDR3 reads CASSVGSLNQPQHF. DNA of the CDR3: TGTGCCAGCAGCGTAGGGTCTCTTAATCAGCCCCAGCATTTT.

There are many counts of this clonotype. The chain has TRBV6-5 and TRBJ2-5; 8 nucleotides match TRBD1. Trimming cost V 4 bases and J 5 bases; bases outside gene matches: 12. Germline V gene data show CDR1 as MNHEY and CDR2 as SVGAGI. This CDR3 comprises 16 residues. The CDR3 here is CASSFGVTGAAETQYF. CDR3 in DNA: TGTGCCAGCAGTTTCGGAGTGACAGGGGCCGCGGAGACCCAGTACTTC.

The gene calls are TRBV12-5 and TRBJ2-1, with TRBD2 identical over 7 bases. Germline V gene lookup returns CDR1 LGHNT and CDR2 FRNRAP. The junction had 10 bases not matched to a gene; V was cut back by 3 bases and J by 8 bases. The CDR3 contains 15 residues. Here the CDR3 reads CASGFFGGGFDEQFF. As DNA, the CDR3 is TGTGCTAGTGGTTTCTTTGGGGGGGGTTTCGATGAGCAGTTCTTC.

The V call is TRBV2, the J call TRBJ2-2; no definite D call. V was shortened by 5 bases and J by 9 bases, with 10 bases between the two germline ends. CDR1 is SNHLY and CDR2 is FYNNEI in the germline V gene. This CDR3 comprises 12 residues. The CDR3: CASSLPLRELFF. CDR3 bases: TGTGCCAGCAGTTTACCCCTGAGGGAGCTGTTTTTT.

This clonotype occurred a few times. This chain joins TRBV6-2 or TRBV6-3 and TRBJ1-1; 9 positions agree with TRBD1. The germline V gene has CDR1 MNHEY and CDR2 SVGEGT. This CDR3 has 14 amino acids. With V trimmed by 7 bases and J by 3 bases, 6 bases remained unmatched. CDR3 in amino acids: CASIHRGQDTEAFF. The CDR3, as DNA: TGTGCCAGCATTCACAGGGGGCAAGACACTGAAGCTTTCTTT.

Note on this clonotype: A much larger clone differs by one base, so this may be a read error. The chain has TRBV12-3 or TRBV12-4 and TRBJ2-5, with D possibly TRBD1 on 6 matching bases. V shed 3 bases and J shed 0 bases, with 8 bases lying between them. The CDR3 has 14 amino acids. CDR3 nucleotides: TGTGCCAGCAGTTTCACAGGGTACCAAGAGACCCAGTACTTC. Translated, it gives CASSFTGYQETQYF.

In this sample, this clonotype turned up a few times. The J gene is TRBJ1-1, the V gene TRBV29-1, with D possibly matching TRBD1 (5 bases). CDR3 length: 14 amino acids. V dropped 8 bases and J dropped 4 bases, with 20 bases sitting between them. Per the germline V gene, CDR1 is SQVTM and CDR2 is ANQGSEA. This CDR3 reads CSSLQAGAPTEAFF. CDR3 nucleotide sequence: TGCAGCTCTCTACAGGCCGGGGCCCCCACTGAAGCTTTCTTT.

This clonotype was seen a single time. At one of its ends the junction is not consistent with the germline gene, which may arise from a read error. The chain recombines TRBV7-8 with TRBJ2-5, with D perhaps matching TRBD1 (7 bases). CDR3 size: 13 residues. CDR1 SGHVS and CDR2 FQNEAQ come from the germline V gene. The CDR3 region is CANSLAGGETQYF. CDR3 DNA sequence: TGTGCCAACAGCTTAGCAGGGGGGGAGACCCAGTACTTC.

The gene calls are TRBV12-3 or TRBV12-4 and TRBJ2-2; TRBD2 aligns across 11 bases. Unmatched junction bases numbered 6, after V lost 5 bases and J lost 7 bases. CDR3 length: 15 residues. This CDR3 reads CASSLTSGAVGELFF. Written as DNA, the CDR3 is TGTGCCAGCAGTCTGACTAGCGGGGCGGTCGGGGAGCTGTTTTTT.